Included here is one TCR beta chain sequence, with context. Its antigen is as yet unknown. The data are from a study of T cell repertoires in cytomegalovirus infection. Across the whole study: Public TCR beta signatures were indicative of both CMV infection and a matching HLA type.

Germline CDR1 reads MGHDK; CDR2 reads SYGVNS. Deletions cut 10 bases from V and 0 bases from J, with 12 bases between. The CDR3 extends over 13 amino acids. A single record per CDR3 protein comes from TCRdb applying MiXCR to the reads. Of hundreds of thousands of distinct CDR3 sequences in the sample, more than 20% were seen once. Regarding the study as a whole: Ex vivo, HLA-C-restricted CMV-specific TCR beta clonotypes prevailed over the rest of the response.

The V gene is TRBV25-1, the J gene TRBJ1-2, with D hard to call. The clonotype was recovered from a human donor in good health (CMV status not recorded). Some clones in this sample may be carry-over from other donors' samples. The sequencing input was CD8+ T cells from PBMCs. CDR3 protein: CATHSQANYGYTF. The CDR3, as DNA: TGTGCCACCCACAGTCAAGCTAACTATGGCTACACCTTC.